This TCR beta chain originates from a study of blood T cell repertoires in COVID-19. The overall study: COVID-19 samples from acute and convalescent phases originated in the United States, Italy and Spain. PBMCs, B-cell-depleted T cells, or T cells were the source of the cDNA or gDNA that made up the material.

In the original analysis: Quantification of nucleated cells was approximated via reference gene primer amplification. TCRdb keeps only in-frame clones here, not all; method: immunoSEQ multiplex PCR. V and J calls and clone size are those listed in that table; D and trimming were worked out from the DNA. The sample consists of roughly 120,000 clones, approximately 80% of them appearing once. This receptor was obtained from a man between 65 and 85 years old with acute or convalescent COVID-19. The sample taken for sequencing was peripheral blood.

The CDR3 loop reads CATSRDSAGATVAKNIQYF. The DNA for the CDR3 is TGTGCCACCAGCAGAGATTCGGCGGGGGCGACGGTAGCCAAAAACATTCAGTACTTC. The chain has TRBV15 and TRBJ2-4; weak D call: TRBD2 (7 bases). The V and J ends lost 0 bases and 0 bases respectively, with 18 bases between them. CDR3 length: 19 residues. CDR1 and CDR2 from the germline V gene are LNHNV and YYDKDF (reference sequence).